The sequence of this T cell receptor (beta chain) was determined in a study of T cells in Graves' hyperthyroidism and ophthalmopathy. Looking at the study overall: Peripheral blood was taken when the disease was first diagnosed, before any treatment began.

This clonotype was detected many times. The TCR beta CDR3 regions underwent amplification using RNA transcripts as the source. HTBI primers were employed in a first-round RT-PCR of the TCR CDR3. Each CDR3 protein gets one entry after TCRdb re-called the multiplex PCR reads with MiXCR. The data hold hundreds of thousands of distinct CDR3 sequences, with more than 30% observed a single time. This CDR3 region has 14 residues. Looked up from germline, CDR1 is SQVTM and CDR2 is ANQGSEA. V dropped 6 bases and J dropped 9 bases, with 23 bases sitting between them. The study excluded patients with uncontrolled infection, other autoimmune disease, pregnancy or lactation. Clinical symptoms, serum thyroxine and TRAb, thyroid ultrasound and orbital computed tomography together formed the diagnostic basis. PBMCs were sourced from more than 7.5 ml fresh peripheral blood.

The V call is TRBV29-1, the J call TRBJ2-5; D perhaps matches TRBD1 (6 bases). The sequenced sample was blood. The receptor comes from a man aged 18 to 35 with Graves' hyperthyroidism. DNA for the CDR3: TGCAGCGTCGCCCCCGCAGGGGACCCCAGGGCCCAGTACTTC. Amino acids: CSVAPAGDPRAQYF.